This is a list of T cell receptor beta chains from one sample in a study of early T cells in non-severe SARS-CoV-2 infection. TCRdb re-called the 5' RACE reads through MiXCR, storing one row per CDR3 protein. The sample has tens of thousands of distinct CDR3 sequences; 10% to 15% are singletons. The specimen was whole blood. These receptors all come from an adult who was a healthcare worker with PCR-confirmed SARS-CoV-2 infection or an uninfected control (not recorded which). Both conserved end residues are part of each CDR3. D genes are given only for firm matches. Clone size is shown for a subset of rows, as once, few, many or a class of expanded clone.

v_call,j_call,clone_size,d_call,cdr3_length,cdr3_aa,cdr3_nt
TRBV12-3/TRBV12-4,TRBJ2-1,many,-,14,CASSLSLNSNEQFF,TGTGCCAGCAGTTTATCACTGAACAGCAATGAGCAGTTCTTC
TRBV11-2,TRBJ2-7,many,-,14,CASSLDLSSYEQYF,TGTGCCAGCAGCTTAGACTTATCGTCCTACGAGCAGTACTTC
TRBV11-2,TRBJ2-1,-,-,13,CASRPTSMDEQFF,TGTGCCAGCAGGCCTACTAGCATGGATGAGCAGTTCTTC
TRBV20-1,TRBJ2-1,many,TRBD2,14,CSAEGTSDYNEQFF,TGCAGTGCGGAGGGGACTAGCGACTACAATGAGCAGTTCTTC
TRBV27,TRBJ2-7,medium-sized,-,12,CASRAGAYEQYF,TGTGCCAGCAGGGCAGGGGCTTACGAGCAGTACTTC
TRBV7-3,TRBJ1-5,-,TRBD1,16,CASSERTGERNQPQHF,TGTGCCAGCAGCGAAAGGACAGGGGAACGCAATCAGCCCCAGCATTTT
TRBV7-3,TRBJ2-1,-,TRBD1,15,CASSNPAQGASEQFF,TGTGCCAGCAGTAACCCCGCACAGGGGGCGAGTGAGCAGTTCTTC
TRBV29-1,TRBJ2-1,few,TRBD2,14,CSVVGGSSYNEQFF,TGCAGCGTTGTGGGCGGGAGCTCCTACAATGAGCAGTTCTTC
TRBV28,TRBJ2-3,-,TRBD2,17,CASSVSRLAGVPDTQYF,TGTGCCAGCAGTGTATCCAGACTAGCGGGAGTCCCAGATACGCAGTATTTT
TRBV24-1,TRBJ2-1,-,-,12,CATSDLFGKQFF,TGTGCCACCAGTGATTTGTTCGGGAAGCAGTTCTTC
TRBV19,TRBJ2-4,few,-,15,CASSSAVYAKNIQYF,TGTGCCAGTAGTTCTGCGGTGTACGCCAAAAACATTCAGTACTTC
TRBV7-3,TRBJ2-2,few,-,19,CASSLASPRGAALGGELFF,TGTGCCAGCAGCTTAGCGTCCCCCCGGGGGGCGGCCCTAGGCGGGGAGCTGTTTTTT
TRBV24-1,TRBJ2-5,-,-,14,CATSDSPRSKTQYF,TGTGCCACCAGTGATTCGCCGAGGTCAAAGACCCAGTACTTC
TRBV20-1,TRBJ2-5,-,TRBD2,14,CSAPIAGGGETQYF,TGCAGTGCTCCTATTGCGGGGGGCGGTGAGACCCAGTACTTC
TRBV29-1,TRBJ2-1,-,-,13,CSVEKGSWNEQFF,TGCAGCGTTGAGAAAGGGTCTTGGAATGAGCAGTTCTTC
TRBV11-2,TRBJ2-1,few,-,16,CASRLRPTLGVGEQFF,TGTGCCAGCAGACTCCGCCCAACCCTAGGTGTCGGTGAGCAGTTCTTC
TRBV9,TRBJ2-7,-,TRBD2,13,CASSPQRGPEQYF,TGTGCCAGCAGCCCCCAGCGGGGTCCCGAGCAGTACTTC
TRBV28,TRBJ2-7,few,TRBD2,15,CASGLAGGPQGEQYF,TGTGCCAGCGGCTTAGCGGGAGGCCCTCAAGGCGAGCAGTACTTC
TRBV11-2,TRBJ2-1,few,-,15,CASSLVRAGNNEQFF,TGTGCCAGCAGCTTAGTTCGGGCTGGAAACAATGAGCAGTTCTTC
TRBV3-1,TRBJ2-1,few,TRBD2,16,CASTRGGSSSYNEQFF,TGTGCCAGCACGCGGGGGGGTTCCTCCTCCTACAATGAGCAGTTCTTC
TRBV7-6,TRBJ1-5,few,TRBD1,14,CASSVTGGNQPQHF,TGTGCCAGCAGCGTCACAGGGGGCAATCAGCCCCAGCATTTT
TRBV24-1,TRBJ2-5,few,-,14,CATSDSTVQETQYF,TGTGCCACCAGTGATTCTACGGTGCAAGAGACCCAGTACTTC
TRBV27,TRBJ2-3,few,-,14,CASSSPGGTDTQYF,TGTGCCAGCAGTTCCCCCGGGGGCACAGATACGCAGTATTTT
TRBV28,TRBJ2-1,-,TRBD2,15,CASSATSGGYNEQFF,TGTGCCAGCAGCGCTACTAGCGGGGGCTACAATGAGCAGTTCTTC
TRBV6-1,TRBJ1-1,-,-,15,CASSPIWELNTEAFF,TGTGCCAGCAGTCCGATCTGGGAGCTGAACACTGAAGCTTTCTTT
TRBV14,TRBJ2-1,-,-,16,CASSQDDGVVWNEQFF,TGTGCCAGCAGCCAAGATGACGGAGTAGTTTGGAATGAGCAGTTCTTC
TRBV20-1,TRBJ1-3,-,-,16,CSAEGDLRGSGNTIYF,TGCAGTGCTGAAGGTGACCTGAGAGGCTCTGGAAACACCATATATTTT
TRBV2,TRBJ2-5,-,-,13,CASSRAPQETQYF,TGTGCCAGCAGCCGGGCCCCCCAAGAGACCCAGTACTTC
TRBV27,TRBJ1-5,few,-,15,CASSLGREKNQPQHF,TGTGCCAGCAGTTTAGGCAGGGAAAAAAATCAGCCCCAGCATTTT
TRBV11-1,TRBJ2-1,-,TRBD1,15,CASSAGQGRGDEQFF,TGTGCCAGCAGCGCTGGACAGGGACGCGGGGATGAGCAGTTCTTC
TRBV5-4,TRBJ2-5,-,-,13,CASSVRAQETQYF,TGTGCCAGCAGCGTCCGGGCACAGGAGACCCAGTACTTC
TRBV6-2/TRBV6-3,TRBJ2-2,few,-,14,CASRHTGKAGELFF,TGTGCCAGCAGGCATACAGGGAAGGCCGGGGAGCTGTTTTTT
TRBV28,TRBJ1-1,-,-,13,CASSLINPALPFF,TGTGCCAGCAGTTTAATTAACCCGGCCCTACCTTTCTTT
TRBV6-6,TRBJ2-1,few,-,15,CASSPRGGSYNEQFF,TGTGCCAGCAGCCCACGGGGCGGCTCCTACAATGAGCAGTTCTTC
TRBV12-3/TRBV12-4,TRBJ2-7,-,-,13,CASSLGAGGEQYF,TGTGCCAGCAGTTTAGGGGCAGGAGGCGAGCAGTACTTC
TRBV29-1,TRBJ1-1,many,-,13,CSVEGVAGTEAFF,TGCAGCGTTGAAGGCGTGGCTGGTACTGAAGCTTTCTTT
TRBV6-1,TRBJ2-4,few,-,13,CASRGVTPGIQYF,TGTGCCAGCAGGGGGGTTACGCCTGGCATTCAGTACTTC
TRBV15,TRBJ1-6,many,TRBD1,15,CATSSGTGGSSPLHF,TGTGCCACCAGCAGTGGAACAGGGGGTAGCTCACCCCTCCACTTT
TRBV18,TRBJ2-7,few,-,14,CASSPRADTYEQYF,TGTGCCAGCTCCCCGAGGGCGGATACCTACGAGCAGTACTTC
TRBV6-1,TRBJ2-1,-,TRBD1,16,CASSGARTGSFGEQFF,TGTGCCAGCAGTGGCGCCCGGACAGGGAGTTTTGGTGAGCAGTTCTTC
TRBV28,TRBJ2-7,few,-,14,CATKKSGTSYEQYF,TGTGCCACCAAAAAAAGTGGGACATCCTACGAGCAGTACTTC
TRBV12-3/TRBV12-4,TRBJ2-2,few,TRBD1,13,CASTQGAGGELFF,TGTGCCAGCACTCAGGGGGCTGGCGGGGAGCTGTTTTTT
TRBV6-6,TRBJ2-1,few,-,16,CASSYYRGSAYNEQFF,TGTGCCAGCAGTTACTACCGAGGTAGCGCCTACAATGAGCAGTTCTTC
TRBV27,TRBJ2-1,many,-,17,CASSFPTGGGRYNEQFF,TGTGCCAGCAGTTTCCCCACTGGTGGGGGAAGGTACAATGAGCAGTTCTTC
TRBV29-1,TRBJ2-3,once,TRBD1,13,CGVTGGATDTQYF,TGCGGCGTTACAGGGGGCGCGACAGATACGCAGTATTTT
TRBV28,TRBJ2-3,-,-,14,CASSQRANTDTQYF,TGTGCCAGCAGCCAACGGGCCAACACAGATACGCAGTATTTT
TRBV24-1,TRBJ1-2,many,-,14,CATSDFGGHSGYTF,TGTGCCACCAGTGATTTCGGGGGGCACAGTGGCTACACCTTC
TRBV5-1,TRBJ2-1,-,TRBD2,15,CASSLEAAGYNEQFF,TGCGCCAGCAGCTTGGAGGCAGCGGGGTACAATGAGCAGTTCTTC
TRBV29-1,TRBJ1-2,few,TRBD1,13,CSVDEGQGYGYTF,TGCAGCGTTGACGAGGGACAGGGGTATGGCTACACCTTC
TRBV7-9,TRBJ1-2,many,-,12,CASSPLSGGYTF,TGTGCCAGCAGCCCCTTGTCGGGTGGCTACACCTTC
TRBV28,TRBJ2-2,many,-,16,CASSSRIGQGTGELFF,TGTGCCAGCAGTTCCCGAATTGGCCAGGGGACCGGGGAGCTGTTTTTT